The 15 T cell receptor beta chains reported below all come from one sample, sequenced in a study of cytomegalovirus exposure and HLA in healthy donors. Libraries were prepared by immunoSEQ multiplex PCR; TCRdb keeps only in-frame clonotypes and omits some of them. The table shows around 110,000 clones, with about 87% occurring only once. The source material was PBMCs. Receptors originate from a woman aged 18-35 years in good health and CMV-seropositive.

The chain has TRBV5-6 and TRBJ2-3; 8 bases fit TRBD2. Germline V gene sequence: CDR1 SGHDT, CDR2 YYEEEE. CDR3 length: 16 amino acids. V was clipped by 1 base and J by 3 bases; unmatched bases: 7. The CDR3 DNA is TGTGCCAGCAGCTTGCGAGGGACTAGGACGACAGATACGCAGTATTTT. It translates to CASSLRGTRTTDTQYF. Using reference TRBV5-6 and TRBJ2-3 for the parts outside the CDR3, the full variable domain is DAGVTQSPTHLIKTRGQQVTLRCSPKSGHDTVSWYQQALGQGPQFIFQYYEEEERQRGNFPDRFSGHQFPNYSSELNVNALLLGDSALYLCASSLRGTRTTDTQYFGPGTRLTVL.

This sequence joins TRBV7-2 and TRBJ1-1; D is perhaps TRBD1 (5 bases). Germline V gene data show CDR1 as SGHTA and CDR2 as FQGNSA. The CDR3 runs to 15 residues. V lost 4 bases and J 6 bases, leaving 18 bases between the germline ends. CDR3 DNA sequence: TGTGCCAGCAGCTCCCAGCACGGCAGGGCGTCTGAAGCTTTCTTT. It specifies CASSSQHGRASEAFF. Together with reference TRBV7-2 and TRBJ1-1, the CDR3 gives the full variable domain: GAGVSQSPSNKVTEKGKDVELRCDPISGHTALYWYRQSLGQGLEFLIYFQGNSAPDKSGLPSDRFSAERTGGSVSTLTIQRTQQEDSAVYLCASSSQHGRASEAFFGQGTRLTVV.

This rearrangement joins TRBV6-5 to TRBJ2-7; 11 nucleotides line up with TRBD2. This CDR3 spans 14 amino acids. With 2 bases clipped from V and 5 bases from J, the junction kept 2 bases outside the gene matches. Per germline, CDR1 MNHEY and CDR2 SVGAGI. The CDR3 DNA reads as TGTGCCAGCAGTTACGGGACTAGCGGAGACGAGCAGTACTTC. Its translation: CASSYGTSGDEQYF.

The chain employs TRBV27 and TRBJ1-5; TRBD1 might be the D (5 bases). This CDR3 spans 15 amino acids. The V and J ends lost 3 bases and 0 bases respectively, with 9 bases between them. Germline CDR1 MNHEY, CDR2 SMNVEV (reference sequence). The CDR3 sequence is CASSFPGFSNQPQHF. CDR3 sequence (DNA): TGTGCCAGCAGTTTTCCAGGGTTTAGCAATCAGCCCCAGCATTTT.

The sample holds one count of this clone. The chain employs TRBV27 and TRBJ1-1, with TRBD1 matching 12 bases. Looked up from germline, CDR1 is MNHEY and CDR2 is SMNVEV (reference sequence). The CDR3 is 15 residues long. The trim removed 5 bases at V and 6 bases at J, leaving 7 bases unmatched. CDR3 nucleotides: TGTGCCAGCAGTCTTGGGACAGGGGGCTTAGCTGAAGCTTTCTTT. Translating gives CASSLGTGGLAEAFF.

The chain uses TRBV28 and TRBJ1-2; 8 bases match TRBD1. The CDR3 length is 13 residues. Per the germline V gene, CDR1 is MDHEN and CDR2 is SYDVKM. V lost 5 bases, J lost 5 bases, and 4 bases stayed unmatched. The CDR3 nucleotides read TGTGCCAGCAGTGTAACAGGGGGGTATGGCTACACCTTC. Its protein product is CASSVTGGYGYTF.

In DNA form, the CDR3 reads TGTGCCAGCAGGGGACAGGCTAACACTGAAGCTTTCTTT. Amino acid sequence: CASRGQANTEAFF. This sequence joins TRBV28 and TRBJ1-1, with 8 bases fitting TRBD1. J lost 2 bases, V lost 6 bases, and 2 bases had no gene match. In germline, CDR1 is MDHEN, CDR2 SYDVKM. The length of the CDR3 is 13 residues.

The chain joins TRBV2 to TRBJ2-7; 9 bases match TRBD2. Germline V lookup: CDR1 SNHLY, CDR2 FYNNEI. Trimming removed 6 bases from V and 2 bases from J; junction bases left unmatched: 8. The CDR3 length is 15 residues. This CDR3 reads CASRKERGAAYEQYF. The DNA of the CDR3 is TGTGCCAGCAGGAAGGAGCGGGGGGCCGCCTACGAGCAGTACTTC.

This chain uses TRBV5-6 with TRBJ2-7; 7 bases line up with TRBD2. J gave up 0 bases and V 2 bases, and 2 bases lay outside the gene matches. This CDR3 spans 14 amino acids. CDR1 SGHDT and CDR2 YYEEEE come from the germline V gene. The CDR3 DNA follows: TGTGCCAGCAGCTTTGGGGGGGGCTCCTACGAGCAGTACTTC. This encodes CASSFGGGSYEQYF.

This chain links TRBV5-5 with TRBJ2-7; no definite D call. The CDR3 contains 12 residues. V gave up 4 bases and J gave up 2 bases, with 7 bases separating them. Germline CDR1 is SGHKS and CDR2 is YYEKEE (reference sequence). The CDR3: CASSDLTYEQYF. The DNA of the CDR3 is TGTGCCAGCAGCGATCTAACCTACGAGCAGTACTTC.

The chain is built from TRBV6-6 and TRBJ1-5; maybe TRBD1 (6 bases). V was pared by 9 bases and J by 3 bases, with 15 bases between. CDR1 is MNHNY, CDR2 SVGAGI, per germline (reference sequence). CDR3 length equals 14 residues. CDR3 residues: CASSKGQHNQPQHF. The CDR3 DNA follows: TGTGCCAGTAGTAAAGGACAGCACAATCAGCCCCAGCATTTT.

This sequence joins TRBV9 and TRBJ1-2, with 12 bases aligning to TRBD1. The junction had 9 bases not matched to a gene; V was cut back by 3 bases and J by 6 bases. CDR1 SGDLS and CDR2 YYNGEE come from the germline V gene. CDR3 length equals 16 residues. The DNA for the CDR3 is TGTGCCAGCAGCGCGAAAAGGGACAGGGGGCCTGATGGCTACACCTTC. Its protein product is CASSAKRDRGPDGYTF.

CDR3 coding DNA: TGTGCCAGCAGTCTCCCGGGGTATGAGTCACCCCTCCACTTT. Its translation is CASSLPGYESPLHF. The rearrangement uses TRBV28 and TRBJ1-6; D gene uncertain. CDR1 MDHEN and CDR2 SYDVKM come from the germline V gene. This CDR3 is 14 amino acids long. The germline V and J ends were trimmed by 5 bases and 10 bases, with 15 bases remaining between them.

The chain uses TRBV7-2 and TRBJ2-7, with 10 bases fitting TRBD1. Germline V gives CDR1 SGHTA, CDR2 FQGNSA. V dropped 3 bases and J dropped 4; count of bases not matched to a gene: 3. CDR3 length: 14 residues. The CDR3 loop is CASSLGQGNYEQYV. CDR3 in DNA: TGTGCCAGCAGCTTGGGACAGGGGAATTACGAGCAGTACGTC.

The J gene is TRBJ2-5, the V gene TRBV27; weak D call: TRBD2 (6 bases). CDR3 length equals 14 residues. Germline CDR1 is MNHEY and CDR2 is SMNVEV (reference sequence). Trimming took off 1 base at V and 4 bases at J, with 10 bases between the two ends. The CDR3 reads CASSLYRGLETQYF. CDR3 DNA: TGTGCCAGCAGTTTATACCGGGGGTTAGAGACCCAGTACTTC.